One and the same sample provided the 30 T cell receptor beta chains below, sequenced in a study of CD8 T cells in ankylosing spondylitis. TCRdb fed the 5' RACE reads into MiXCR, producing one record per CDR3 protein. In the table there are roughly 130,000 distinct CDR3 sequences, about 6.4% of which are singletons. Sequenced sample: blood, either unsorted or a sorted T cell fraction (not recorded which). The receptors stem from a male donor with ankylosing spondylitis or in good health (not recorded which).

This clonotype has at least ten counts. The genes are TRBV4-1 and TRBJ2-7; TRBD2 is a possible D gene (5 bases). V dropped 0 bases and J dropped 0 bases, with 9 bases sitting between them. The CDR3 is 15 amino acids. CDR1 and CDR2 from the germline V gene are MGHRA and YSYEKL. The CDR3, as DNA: TGCGCCAGCAGCCAAGACATAGCGCTCTCCTACGAGCAGTACTTC. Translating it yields CASSQDIALSYEQYF.

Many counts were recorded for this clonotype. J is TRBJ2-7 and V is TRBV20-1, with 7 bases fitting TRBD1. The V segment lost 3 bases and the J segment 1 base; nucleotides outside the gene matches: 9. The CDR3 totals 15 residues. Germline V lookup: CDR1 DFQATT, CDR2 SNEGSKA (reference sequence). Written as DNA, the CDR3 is TGCAGTGCTAGCCCCAGGACAGGCTTTTCCTACGAGCAGTACTTC. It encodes CSASPRTGFSYEQYF.

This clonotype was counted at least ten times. The chain's CDR3 is CASSPFGTTNTGELFF. The CDR3 DNA follows: TGTGCCAGCAGTCCGTTCGGGACTACGAACACCGGGGAGCTGTTTTTT. The chain employs TRBV28 and TRBJ2-2; TRBD2 matches 7 bases. The V segment lost 5 bases and the J segment 0 bases; nucleotides outside the gene matches: 6. CDR1 and CDR2 from the germline V gene are MDHEN and SYDVKM. The CDR3 sequence is 16 residues long.

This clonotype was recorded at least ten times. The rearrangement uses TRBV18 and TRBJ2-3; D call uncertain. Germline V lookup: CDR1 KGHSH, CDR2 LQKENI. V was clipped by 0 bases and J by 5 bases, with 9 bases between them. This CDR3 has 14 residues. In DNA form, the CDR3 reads TGTGCCAGCTCACCACCAGGGATAGGAGATACGCAGTATTTT. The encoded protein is CASSPPGIGDTQYF.

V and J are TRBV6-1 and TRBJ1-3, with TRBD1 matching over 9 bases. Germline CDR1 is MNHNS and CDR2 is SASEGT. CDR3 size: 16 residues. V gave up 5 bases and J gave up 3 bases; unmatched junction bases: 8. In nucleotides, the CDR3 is TGTGCCAGCAGTCCCCGGACAGGGGTCGGTGGAAACACCATATATTTT. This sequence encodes CASSPRTGVGGNTIYF.

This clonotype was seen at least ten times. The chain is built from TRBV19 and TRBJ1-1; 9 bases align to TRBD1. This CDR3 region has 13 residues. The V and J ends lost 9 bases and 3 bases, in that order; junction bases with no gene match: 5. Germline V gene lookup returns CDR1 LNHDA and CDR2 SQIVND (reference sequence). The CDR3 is CASIRQGDTEAFF. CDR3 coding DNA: TGTGCCAGCATAAGACAGGGGGACACTGAAGCTTTCTTT.

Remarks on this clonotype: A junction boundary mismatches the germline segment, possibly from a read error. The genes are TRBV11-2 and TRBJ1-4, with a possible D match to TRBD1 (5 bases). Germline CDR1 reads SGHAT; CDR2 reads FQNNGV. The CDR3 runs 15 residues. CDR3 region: CASSLLTDANENLFF. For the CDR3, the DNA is TGTGCCAGCAGCCTCCTGACAGACGCTAATGAAAACCTGTTTTTT.

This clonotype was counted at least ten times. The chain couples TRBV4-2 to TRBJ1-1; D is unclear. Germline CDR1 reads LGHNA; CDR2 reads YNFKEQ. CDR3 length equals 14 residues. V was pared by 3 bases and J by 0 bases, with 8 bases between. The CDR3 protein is CASSHGEMNTEAFF. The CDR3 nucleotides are TGTGCCAGCAGCCATGGAGAAATGAACACTGAAGCTTTCTTT.

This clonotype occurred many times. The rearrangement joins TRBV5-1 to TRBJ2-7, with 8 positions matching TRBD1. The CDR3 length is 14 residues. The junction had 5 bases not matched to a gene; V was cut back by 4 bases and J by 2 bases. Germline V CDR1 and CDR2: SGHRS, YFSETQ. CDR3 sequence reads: CASSIGTGTYEQYF. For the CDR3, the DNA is TGCGCCAGCAGCATCGGGACAGGAACCTACGAGCAGTACTTC.

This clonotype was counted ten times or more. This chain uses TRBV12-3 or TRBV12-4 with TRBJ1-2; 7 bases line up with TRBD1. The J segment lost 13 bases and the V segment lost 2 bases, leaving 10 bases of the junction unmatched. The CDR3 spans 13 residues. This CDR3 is CASSLTGAGRSTF. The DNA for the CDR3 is TGTGCCAGCAGTTTAACAGGGGCTGGCCGAAGCACCTTC.

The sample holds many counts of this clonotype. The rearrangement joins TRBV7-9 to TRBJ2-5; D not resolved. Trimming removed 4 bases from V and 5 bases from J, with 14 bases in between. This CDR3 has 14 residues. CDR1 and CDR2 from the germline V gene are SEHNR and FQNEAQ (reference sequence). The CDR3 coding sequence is TGTGCCAGCAGCTCGCGGTTTTTATTTGAGACCCAGTACTTC. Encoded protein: CASSSRFLFETQYF.

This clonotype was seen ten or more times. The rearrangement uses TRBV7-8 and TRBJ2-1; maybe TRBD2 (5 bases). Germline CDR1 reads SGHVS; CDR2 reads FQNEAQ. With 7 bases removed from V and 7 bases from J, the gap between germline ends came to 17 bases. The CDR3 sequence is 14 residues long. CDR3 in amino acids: CASIKRRVGNEQFF. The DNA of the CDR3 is TGTGCCAGCATCAAGCGGCGGGTAGGAAATGAGCAGTTCTTC.

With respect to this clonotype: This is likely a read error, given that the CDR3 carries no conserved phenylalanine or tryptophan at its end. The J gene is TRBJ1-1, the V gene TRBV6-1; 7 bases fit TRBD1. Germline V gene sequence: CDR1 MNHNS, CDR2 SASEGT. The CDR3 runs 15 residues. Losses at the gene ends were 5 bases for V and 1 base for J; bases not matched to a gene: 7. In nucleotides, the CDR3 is TGTGCCAGCAGTAAAAACGCAGGGGGGAACACTGAAGCTTTCATT. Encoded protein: CASSKNAGGNTEAFI.

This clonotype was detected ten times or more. The CDR3 nucleotides are TGTGCCAGCAGCACACAAGAGACCCAGTACTTC. It is translated as CASSTQETQYF. The rearrangement links TRBV2 to TRBJ2-5; no firm D call. CDR1 is SNHLY and CDR2 is FYNNEI in the germline V gene. The CDR3 extends over 11 amino acids. V was trimmed by 6 bases and J by 2 bases, leaving 4 bases between them.

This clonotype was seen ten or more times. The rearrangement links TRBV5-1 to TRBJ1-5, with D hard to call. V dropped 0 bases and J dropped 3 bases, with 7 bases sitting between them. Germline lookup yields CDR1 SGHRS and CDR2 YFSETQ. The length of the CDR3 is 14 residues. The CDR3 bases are TGCGCCAGCAGCTTGGACAGCAACAATCAGCCCCAGCATTTT. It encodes CASSLDSNNQPQHF.

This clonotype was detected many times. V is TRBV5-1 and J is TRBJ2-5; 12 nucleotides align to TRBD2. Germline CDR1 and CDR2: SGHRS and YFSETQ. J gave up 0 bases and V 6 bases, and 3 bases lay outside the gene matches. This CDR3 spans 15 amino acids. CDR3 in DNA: TGCGCCAGCACCAGACTAGCGGGGGACCAAGAGACCCAGTACTTC. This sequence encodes CASTRLAGDQETQYF. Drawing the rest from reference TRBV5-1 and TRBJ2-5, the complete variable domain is KAGVTQTPRYLIKTRGQQVTLSCSPISGHRSVSWYQQTPGQGLQFLFEYFSETQRNKGNFPGRFSGRQFSNSRSEMNVSTLELGDSALYLCASTRLAGDQETQYFGPGTRLLVL.

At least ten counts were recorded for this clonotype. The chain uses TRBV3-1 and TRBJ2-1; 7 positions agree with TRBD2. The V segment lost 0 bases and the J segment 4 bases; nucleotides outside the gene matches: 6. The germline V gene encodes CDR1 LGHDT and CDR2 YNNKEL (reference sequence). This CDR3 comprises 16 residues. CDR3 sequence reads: CASSQELAEPYNEQFF. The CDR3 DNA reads TGTGCCAGCAGCCAAGAGCTAGCGGAACCATACAATGAGCAGTTCTTC.

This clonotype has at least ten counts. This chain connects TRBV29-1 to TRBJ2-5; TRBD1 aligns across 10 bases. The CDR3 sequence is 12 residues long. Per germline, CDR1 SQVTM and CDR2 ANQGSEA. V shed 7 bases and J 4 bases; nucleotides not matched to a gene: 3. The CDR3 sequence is CSARTGGETQYF. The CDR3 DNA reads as TGCAGCGCCCGGACAGGGGGAGAGACCCAGTACTTC.

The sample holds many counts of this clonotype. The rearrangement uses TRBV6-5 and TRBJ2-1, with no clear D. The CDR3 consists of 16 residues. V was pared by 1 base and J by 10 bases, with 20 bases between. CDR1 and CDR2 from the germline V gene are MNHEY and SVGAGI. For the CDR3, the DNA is TGTGCCAGCAGTTACTTTAACCCCCCGGTGGGTCAAGAGCAGTTCTTC. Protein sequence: CASSYFNPPVGQEQFF.

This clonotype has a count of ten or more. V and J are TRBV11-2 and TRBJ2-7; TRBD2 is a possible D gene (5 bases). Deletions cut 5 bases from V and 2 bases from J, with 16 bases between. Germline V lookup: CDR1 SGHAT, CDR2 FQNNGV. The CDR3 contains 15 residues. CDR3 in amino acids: CASSPESGVTYEQYF. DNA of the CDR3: TGTGCCAGCAGCCCCGAGTCCGGGGTCACCTACGAGCAGTACTTC.

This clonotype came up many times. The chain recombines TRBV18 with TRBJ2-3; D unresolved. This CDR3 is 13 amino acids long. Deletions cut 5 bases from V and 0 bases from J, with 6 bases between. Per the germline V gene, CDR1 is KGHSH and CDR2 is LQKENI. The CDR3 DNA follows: TGTGCCAGCTCATCTTATAGCACAGATACGCAGTATTTT. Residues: CASSSYSTDTQYF.

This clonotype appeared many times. This CDR3 reads CASSVVSGYEQFF. In nucleotides, the CDR3 is TGTGCCAGCAGCGTAGTATCGGGGTATGAGCAGTTCTTC. The gene calls are TRBV9 and TRBJ2-1, with D possibly being TRBD2 (5 bases). The CDR3 is 13 residues long. V was pared by 0 bases and J by 8 bases, with 9 bases between. Germline CDR1 SGDLS, CDR2 YYNGEE.

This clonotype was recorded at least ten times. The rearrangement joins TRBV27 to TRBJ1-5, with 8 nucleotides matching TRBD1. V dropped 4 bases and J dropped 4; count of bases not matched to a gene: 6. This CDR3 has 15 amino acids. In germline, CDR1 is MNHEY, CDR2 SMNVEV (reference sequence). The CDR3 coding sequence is TGTGCCAGCAGTTCCCCCGGGACAGGTAATCAGCCCCAGCATTTT. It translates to CASSSPGTGNQPQHF.

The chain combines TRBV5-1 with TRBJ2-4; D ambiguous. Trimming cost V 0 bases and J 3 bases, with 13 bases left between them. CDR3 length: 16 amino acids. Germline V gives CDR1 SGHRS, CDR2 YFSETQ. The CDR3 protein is CASSLGLGIYKNIQYF. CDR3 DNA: TGCGCCAGCAGCTTGGGTCTCGGCATTTACAAAAACATTCAGTACTTC. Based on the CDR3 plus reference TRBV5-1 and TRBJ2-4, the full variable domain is KAGVTQTPRYLIKTRGQQVTLSCSPISGHRSVSWYQQTPGQGLQFLFEYFSETQRNKGNFPGRFSGRQFSNSRSEMNVSTLELGDSALYLCASSLGLGIYKNIQYFGAGTRLSVL.

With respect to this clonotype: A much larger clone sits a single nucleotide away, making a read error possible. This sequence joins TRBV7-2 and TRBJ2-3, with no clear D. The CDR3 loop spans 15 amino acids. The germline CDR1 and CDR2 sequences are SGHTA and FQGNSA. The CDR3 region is CACSLSATSTDTQYF. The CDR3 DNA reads TGTGCCTGCAGCTTGAGCGCAACTAGCACAGATACGCAGTATTTT.

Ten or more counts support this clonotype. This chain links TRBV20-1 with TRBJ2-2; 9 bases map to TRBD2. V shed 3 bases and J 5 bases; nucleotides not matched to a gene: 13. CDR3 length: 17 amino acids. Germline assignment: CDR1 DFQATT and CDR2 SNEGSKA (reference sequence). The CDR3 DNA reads TGCAGTGCTAGGGGTCTGAGCGGGAGGCATAGGACCGGGGAGCTGTTTTTT. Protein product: CSARGLSGRHRTGELFF.

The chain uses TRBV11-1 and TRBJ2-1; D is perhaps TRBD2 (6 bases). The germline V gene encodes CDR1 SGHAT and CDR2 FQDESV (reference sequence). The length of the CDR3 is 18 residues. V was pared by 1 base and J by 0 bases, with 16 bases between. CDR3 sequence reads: CASSLDFRTTSSYNEQFF. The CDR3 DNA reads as TGTGCCAGCAGCTTAGATTTCAGGACTACGAGCTCCTACAATGAGCAGTTCTTC.

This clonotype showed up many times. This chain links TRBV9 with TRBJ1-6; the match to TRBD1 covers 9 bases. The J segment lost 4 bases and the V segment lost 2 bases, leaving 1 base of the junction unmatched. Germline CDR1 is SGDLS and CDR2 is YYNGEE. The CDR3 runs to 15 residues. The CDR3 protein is CASSVGTGYNSPLHF. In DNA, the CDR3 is TGTGCCAGCAGCGTCGGGACAGGGTATAATTCACCCCTCCACTTT. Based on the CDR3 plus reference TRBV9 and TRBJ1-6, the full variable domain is DSGVTQTPKHLITATGQRVTLRCSPRSGDLSVYWYQQSLDQGLQFLIQYYNGEERAKGNILERFSAQQFPDLHSELNLSSLELGDSALYFCASSVGTGYNSPLHFGNGTRLTVT.

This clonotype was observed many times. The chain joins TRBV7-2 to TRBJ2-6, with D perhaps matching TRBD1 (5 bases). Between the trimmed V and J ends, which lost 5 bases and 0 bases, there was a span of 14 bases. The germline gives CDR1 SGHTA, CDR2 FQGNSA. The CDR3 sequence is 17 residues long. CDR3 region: CASSQLRDSSGANVLTF. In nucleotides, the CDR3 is TGTGCCAGCAGCCAACTTAGAGACAGCTCTGGGGCCAACGTCCTGACTTTC.

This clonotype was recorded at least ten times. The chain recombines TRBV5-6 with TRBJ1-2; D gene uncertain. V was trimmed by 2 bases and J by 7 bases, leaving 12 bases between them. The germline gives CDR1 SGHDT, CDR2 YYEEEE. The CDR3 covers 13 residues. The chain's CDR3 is CASSFEGSSGYTF. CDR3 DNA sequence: TGTGCCAGCAGCTTTGAAGGGTCCTCTGGCTACACCTTC.